These T cell receptor beta chains were read from a single sample in a study of cytomegalovirus exposure and HLA in healthy donors. Libraries were prepared by immunoSEQ multiplex PCR; TCRdb keeps only in-frame clonotypes and omits some of them. Of about 95,000 clones detected, less than 85% appear once; the ten largest clones hold 20%. Sequenced input: PBMCs. The receptors come from a man between 18 and 29 years old in good health and CMV-seropositive. CDR3s include the opening cysteine and the closing phenylalanine or tryptophan. Fields, in order: V gene, J gene, clone size, D gene, CDR3 protein, CDR3 DNA. A D gene is named only where the DNA matches it firmly. The size entry is marked missing in some rows and otherwise reads once, few, many or a size class.

v_gene: TRBV10-1
j_gene: TRBJ2-7
abundance: few
d_gene: .
CDR3aa: CASFPWTAYEQYF
CDR3nt: TGCGCCAGCTTCCCCTGGACAGCCTACGAGCAGTACTTC

v_gene: TRBV27
j_gene: TRBJ2-3
abundance: .
d_gene: .
CDR3aa: CASSLERSGAPGAGGPDTQYF
CDR3nt: TGTGCCAGCAGTTTAGAGCGGTCAGGGGCACCCGGGGCCGGGGGGCCAGATACGCAGTATTTT

v_gene: TRBV7-2
j_gene: TRBJ1-5
abundance: once
d_gene: TRBD1
CDR3aa: CASSLIGQGIGPQHF
CDR3nt: TGTGCCAGCAGCTTAATCGGACAGGGGATCGGGCCCCAGCATTTT

v_gene: TRBV7-3
j_gene: TRBJ1-1
abundance: .
d_gene: .
CDR3aa: CASSLNPGMNTEAFF
CDR3nt: TGTGCCAGCAGCTTAAACCCAGGAATGAACACTGAAGCTTTCTTT

v_gene: TRBV29-1
j_gene: TRBJ1-2
abundance: .
d_gene: .
CDR3aa: CSAPSSNYGYTF
CDR3nt: TGCAGCGCTCCTAGCAGTAACTATGGCTACACCTTC

v_gene: TRBV18
j_gene: TRBJ1-1
abundance: .
d_gene: .
CDR3aa: CASSARRVVGNTEAFF
CDR3nt: TGTGCCAGCTCAGCGAGGAGGGTAGTGGGGAACACTGAAGCTTTCTTT

v_gene: TRBV5-6
j_gene: TRBJ2-7
abundance: .
d_gene: .
CDR3aa: CASSLVGGEQYF
CDR3nt: TGTGCCAGCAGCTTGGTAGGGGGAGAGCAGTACTTC

v_gene: TRBV19
j_gene: TRBJ2-3
abundance: .
d_gene: TRBD2
CDR3aa: CASSTQAGGDTQYF
CDR3nt: TGTGCCAGTAGTACCCAGGCGGGGGGAGATACGCAGTATTTT

v_gene: TRBV2
j_gene: TRBJ1-2
abundance: .
d_gene: TRBD1
CDR3aa: CASTTGGPIYGYTF
CDR3nt: TGTGCCAGCACTACAGGGGGCCCTATTTATGGCTACACCTTC

v_gene: TRBV5-6
j_gene: TRBJ2-6
abundance: .
d_gene: TRBD1
CDR3aa: CASSRDSSGANVLTF
CDR3nt: TGTGCCAGCAGCCGGGACAGCTCTGGGGCCAACGTCCTGACTTTC

v_gene: TRBV7-9
j_gene: TRBJ1-2
abundance: .
d_gene: .
CDR3aa: CASSLDLQGYTF
CDR3nt: TGTGCCAGCAGCTTAGACCTTCAGGGCTACACCTTC

v_gene: TRBV6-5
j_gene: TRBJ1-1
abundance: .
d_gene: .
CDR3aa: CASSSWGRAGTEAFF
CDR3nt: TGTGCCAGCAGTTCGTGGGGGAGGGCGGGCACTGAAGCTTTCTTT

v_gene: TRBV28
j_gene: TRBJ1-2
abundance: .
d_gene: .
CDR3aa: CASSFLDINYGYTF
CDR3nt: TGTGCCAGCAGTTTTTTGGACATCAACTATGGCTACACCTTC

v_gene: TRBV2
j_gene: TRBJ2-7
abundance: few
d_gene: .
CDR3aa: CASSDRESLTSYEQYF
CDR3nt: TGTGCCAGCAGTGACAGGGAAAGCCTAACGTCCTACGAGCAGTACTTC

v_gene: TRBV7-9
j_gene: TRBJ2-5
abundance: .
d_gene: TRBD2
CDR3aa: CASSWGLAGRETQYF
CDR3nt: TGTGCCAGCAGCTGGGGACTAGCGGGGAGAGAGACCCAGTACTTC

v_gene: TRBV5-1
j_gene: TRBJ1-1
abundance: .
d_gene: TRBD1
CDR3aa: CASSLATTGASTEAFF
CDR3nt: TGCGCCAGCAGCTTGGCTACGACAGGGGCGTCCACTGAAGCTTTCTTT

v_gene: TRBV7-8
j_gene: TRBJ2-3
abundance: .
d_gene: TRBD1
CDR3aa: CASSLATGGGFGTDTQYF
CDR3nt: TGTGCCAGCAGCTTAGCGACAGGGGGCGGTTTTGGCACAGATACGCAGTATTTT

v_gene: TRBV18
j_gene: TRBJ2-1
abundance: .
d_gene: .
CDR3aa: CASLRGDNEQFF
CDR3nt: TGTGCCAGCTTACGAGGTGACAATGAGCAGTTCTTC

v_gene: TRBV6-5
j_gene: TRBJ1-1
abundance: .
d_gene: .
CDR3aa: CASSYNSPNTEAFF
CDR3nt: TGTGCCAGCAGTTATAACAGCCCGAACACTGAAGCTTTCTTT

v_gene: TRBV2
j_gene: TRBJ2-3
abundance: .
d_gene: TRBD1
CDR3aa: CASSWTGGTDTQYF
CDR3nt: TGTGCCAGCAGTTGGACAGGCGGCACAGATACGCAGTATTTT

v_gene: TRBV7-9
j_gene: TRBJ2-3
abundance: .
d_gene: .
CDR3aa: CASPSGGTDTQYF
CDR3nt: TGTGCCAGCCCCTCGGGGGGCACAGATACGCAGTATTTT

v_gene: TRBV10-3
j_gene: TRBJ1-5
abundance: .
d_gene: TRBD1
CDR3aa: CAISESRGLPQPQHF
CDR3nt: TGTGCCATCAGTGAGTCCAGGGGGTTGCCACAGCCCCAGCATTTT

v_gene: TRBV28
j_gene: TRBJ1-4
abundance: .
d_gene: .
CDR3aa: CASSFDSTNEKLFF
CDR3nt: TGTGCCAGCAGTTTCGACAGCACTAATGAAAAACTGTTTTTT

v_gene: TRBV7-2
j_gene: TRBJ2-1
abundance: .
d_gene: .
CDR3aa: CASSLSSLRNEQFF
CDR3nt: TGTGCCAGCAGCTTATCTTCTCTACGCAATGAGCAGTTCTTC

v_gene: TRBV11-3
j_gene: TRBJ2-3
abundance: .
d_gene: TRBD2
CDR3aa: CASSTRGGLTSTDTQYF
CDR3nt: TGTGCCAGCAGCACCCGGGGGGGCTTGACTAGCACAGATACGCAGTATTTT

v_gene: TRBV18
j_gene: TRBJ1-1
abundance: many
d_gene: TRBD1
CDR3aa: CASSSGGTDTEAFF
CDR3nt: TGTGCCAGCTCATCGGGGGGGACAGACACTGAAGCTTTCTTT

v_gene: TRBV11-3
j_gene: TRBJ1-2
abundance: few
d_gene: .
CDR3aa: CASSLNDDSHNGYTF
CDR3nt: TGTGCCAGCAGCTTAAACGACGACAGCCACAATGGCTACACCTTC

v_gene: TRBV27
j_gene: TRBJ2-1
abundance: .
d_gene: .
CDR3aa: CASKKVGGSYNEQFF
CDR3nt: TGTGCCAGCAAGAAAGTAGGGGGATCCTACAATGAGCAGTTCTTC

v_gene: TRBV23-1
j_gene: TRBJ2-1
abundance: .
d_gene: .
CDR3aa: CASSDGGTTREQFF
CDR3nt: TGCGCCAGTTCGGATGGGGGAACGACTAGAGAGCAGTTCTTC